This T cell receptor beta chain is drawn from a study of blood T cells in healthy people across ages. The sample holds a few counts of this clonotype. Sequence at one end of the junction differs from germline and may be a read error. Alongside a J-beta primer mix, a sample-barcoded 5' primer served in a second PCR lasting roughly 6 to 11 cycles. Every cDNA molecule bore a tag from a template-switch adaptor containing 12 random nucleotides. At least 2.5 million CDR3-containing paired-end reads were obtained per sample. TCRdb itself ran the 5' RACE reads through MiXCR, one entry per CDR3 protein. This repertoire shows some 1.8 million distinct CDR3 sequences, roughly two fifths found once; its top ten account for 20% to 25%. No fewer than 5 micrograms of total RNA were isolated from every sample. The source material was blood. The receptor comes from a human donor in good health.

In DNA form, the CDR3 reads TGCGCCAGCAGCTTAGGGTTGGGGTTCGGGTTTTCCAAAAACATTCAGTACTTC. Amino acids: CASSLGLGFGFSKNIQYF. The chain uses TRBV7-2 and TRBJ2-4; D uncertain. From germline, CDR1 is SGHTA and CDR2 FQGNSA. The CDR3 has 18 amino acids.